This T cell receptor beta chain was found in a study of cytomegalovirus exposure and HLA in healthy donors. General study findings and limits: High specificity and sensitivity for cytomegalovirus status were reported for the classifier. The study listed some 160 cytomegalovirus-associated TCR beta chains. The dataset shows that most TCR sequences were rare, while some public TCRs occurred in many donors.

For this clone: Its cognate antigen is unknown.

Separation from the roughly 700-subject first cohort characterized the approximately 120-subject validation cohort, to which the donors belonged. Some clones are missing from TCRdb's copy, which holds only in-frame ones; the method was immunoSEQ multiplex PCR. The table lists 200,000 or so clones, approximately 80% of them singletons. The sequence was obtained from a man aged 18 to 29 in good health and CMV-seropositive. The source material was PBMCs.

CDR3 region: CATGRDTSTDTQYF. In DNA form, the CDR3 reads TGCGCCACCGGACGGGATACTAGCACAGATACGCAGTATTTT. This chain connects TRBV4-3 to TRBJ2-3; possible D gene TRBD2, 5 bases. CDR3 length equals 14 residues. V shed 10 bases and J shed 0 bases, with 14 bases lying between them. CDR1 is LGHNA and CDR2 is YSLEER in the germline V gene.